These T cell receptor beta chains were read from a single sample in a study of blood T cells in healthy people across ages. TCRdb ran MiXCR on the 5' RACE reads and lists one entry per CDR3 protein. In the table there are more than 800,000 distinct CDR3 sequences, roughly 45% of which are singletons. Input material: blood. All receptors come from a woman aged 60-70 years in good health. Each CDR3 is given with its conserved first and last residue. A D gene is named only where the DNA matches it firmly. Clone size is stated in some rows and not others, as once, few, many or a class when expanded.

clone size: few; V gene: TRBV20-1; D gene: NA; J gene: TRBJ1-1; CDR3 DNA: TGCAGTGGGGCTTTGAACACTGAAGCTTTCTTT; CDR3 protein: CSGALNTEAFF
clone size: few; V gene: TRBV28; D gene: TRBD1; J gene: TRBJ1-4; CDR3 DNA: TGTGCCAGCAGTTTAGACAGGGTCAAGGAAAAACTGTTTTTT; CDR3 protein: CASSLDRVKEKLFF
clone size: few; V gene: TRBV4-2; D gene: NA; J gene: TRBJ1-2; CDR3 DNA: TGTGCCAGCAGCCCTCAGGGTGTTGGGGTTAACTATGGCTACACCTTC; CDR3 protein: CASSPQGVGVNYGYTF
clone size: many; V gene: TRBV28; D gene: NA; J gene: TRBJ1-2; CDR3 DNA: TGTGCCAGCAGTACGCCGGGAGAAGACTATGGCTACACCTTC; CDR3 protein: CASSTPGEDYGYTF
clone size: many; V gene: TRBV6-5; D gene: TRBD1; J gene: TRBJ1-2; CDR3 DNA: TGTGCCAGCAGTTCCCGACAGGGGTATGGCTACACCTTC; CDR3 protein: CASSSRQGYGYTF
clone size: NA; V gene: TRBV3-1; D gene: NA; J gene: TRBJ2-3; CDR3 DNA: TGTGCCAGCAGCCAAGGGCTAACGGGAGAGGGATCAGATACGCAGTATTTT; CDR3 protein: CASSQGLTGEGSDTQYF
clone size: NA; V gene: TRBV27; D gene: NA; J gene: TRBJ1-2; CDR3 DNA: TGTGCCAGCAGTTTATCGTGGGGGCAGGGAAGCTATGGCTACACCTTC; CDR3 protein: CASSLSWGQGSYGYTF
clone size: NA; V gene: TRBV25-1; D gene: TRBD2; J gene: TRBJ2-5; CDR3 DNA: TGTGCCAGCAGTGCAGCGGGGGGGCTTGAGACCCAGTACTTC; CDR3 protein: CASSAAGGLETQYF
clone size: few; V gene: TRBV7-9; D gene: TRBD2; J gene: TRBJ2-1; CDR3 DNA: TGTGCCAGCAGCCCCCGGACTAGCGGGAGCATCTACAATGAGCAGTTCTTC; CDR3 protein: CASSPRTSGSIYNEQFF
clone size: NA; V gene: TRBV27; D gene: NA; J gene: TRBJ2-7; CDR3 DNA: TGTGCCAGCAGTCTCCGTGTGTCCCAGGGCGAGCAGTACTTC; CDR3 protein: CASSLRVSQGEQYF
clone size: NA; V gene: TRBV9; D gene: TRBD2; J gene: TRBJ2-1; CDR3 DNA: TGTGCCAGCAGCGAAGCGGGAGGGCCCCACAATGAGCAGTTCTTC; CDR3 protein: CASSEAGGPHNEQFF
clone size: NA; V gene: TRBV29-1; D gene: TRBD2; J gene: TRBJ2-5; CDR3 DNA: TGCAGCGCACCCTCGGGACTAGCGGGAGGTCTAGAGACCCAGTACTTC; CDR3 protein: CSAPSGLAGGLETQYF
clone size: few; V gene: TRBV4-1; D gene: TRBD1; J gene: TRBJ2-1; CDR3 DNA: TGCGCCAGCAGCCAAAGGACAGGGGGGAATGAGCAGTTCTTC; CDR3 protein: CASSQRTGGNEQFF
clone size: once; V gene: TRBV4-1; D gene: NA; J gene: TRBJ1-2; CDR3 DNA: TGCGCCAGCAACCAACCACCTAGGCTCGGGGGCTACACCTTC; CDR3 protein: CASNQPPRLGGYTF
clone size: many; V gene: TRBV28; D gene: TRBD2; J gene: TRBJ2-7; CDR3 DNA: TGTGCCAGCGGGCTAGCGGGGACCTACGAGCAGTACTTC; CDR3 protein: CASGLAGTYEQYF
clone size: few; V gene: TRBV29-1; D gene: TRBD2; J gene: TRBJ2-6; CDR3 DNA: TGCAGCGTTGCCGGGGGGGTGTCAACTGGGGCCAACGTCCTGACTTTC; CDR3 protein: CSVAGGVSTGANVLTF
clone size: NA; V gene: TRBV29-1; D gene: NA; J gene: TRBJ2-3; CDR3 DNA: TGCAGCGTTGAGCCGGCAAATACGCAGTATTTT; CDR3 protein: CSVEPANTQYF
clone size: NA; V gene: TRBV7-2; D gene: NA; J gene: TRBJ2-5; CDR3 DNA: TGTGCCAGCAGCGTAAATTGGCAAGAGACCCAGTACTTC; CDR3 protein: CASSVNWQETQYF
clone size: few; V gene: TRBV29-1; D gene: TRBD2; J gene: TRBJ2-5; CDR3 DNA: TGCAGCGTTGATGGTAGACTAGCGGGTCAAGAGACCCAGTACTTC; CDR3 protein: CSVDGRLAGQETQYF
clone size: few; V gene: TRBV20-1; D gene: TRBD1; J gene: TRBJ2-1; CDR3 DNA: TGCAGTGCTAGCCCCCCGACAGGGGGCACCTACAATGAGCAGTTCTTC; CDR3 protein: CSASPPTGGTYNEQFF
clone size: NA; V gene: TRBV5-1; D gene: NA; J gene: TRBJ2-4; CDR3 DNA: TGCGCCAGCAGTACGGACGGGAGCGGGCTAAACATTCAGTACTTC; CDR3 protein: CASSTDGSGLNIQYF
clone size: NA; V gene: TRBV5-1; D gene: TRBD2; J gene: TRBJ2-7; CDR3 DNA: TGCGCCAGCAGCTTGGAGGCTAGCGGACTCTCCTACGAGCAGTACTTC; CDR3 protein: CASSLEASGLSYEQYF
clone size: NA; V gene: TRBV7-2; D gene: NA; J gene: TRBJ2-7; CDR3 DNA: TGTGCCAGCAGCTTAGAGGCGGGAATCTACGAGCAGTACTTC; CDR3 protein: CASSLEAGIYEQYF
clone size: NA; V gene: TRBV4-1; D gene: NA; J gene: TRBJ2-7; CDR3 DNA: TGCGCCAGCAGCCAAGATCGGGCGGGGCCCTACGAGCAGTACTTC; CDR3 protein: CASSQDRAGPYEQYF
clone size: NA; V gene: TRBV5-1; D gene: TRBD2; J gene: TRBJ2-7; CDR3 DNA: TGCGCCAGCAGCTTGGGGCCAGGAGGGCTAGCGGGCTACGAGCAGTACTTC; CDR3 protein: CASSLGPGGLAGYEQYF
clone size: NA; V gene: TRBV29-1; D gene: NA; J gene: TRBJ2-1; CDR3 DNA: TGCAGCGTTGAGGGGGGTCGAGACCTTAACAATGAGCAGTTCTTC; CDR3 protein: CSVEGGRDLNNEQFF
clone size: NA; V gene: TRBV13; D gene: TRBD2; J gene: TRBJ2-1; CDR3 DNA: TGTGCCAGCAGCTCGACTAGCGGCGGGGAGTTCTTC; CDR3 protein: CASSSTSGGEFF
clone size: NA; V gene: TRBV20-1; D gene: TRBD1; J gene: TRBJ2-7; CDR3 DNA: TGCAGTGCTAGAGATCGCCAGGGGGTGGAGCAGTACTTC; CDR3 protein: CSARDRQGVEQYF
clone size: few; V gene: TRBV9; D gene: NA; J gene: TRBJ1-6; CDR3 DNA: TGTGCCAGCAGCAGTCGGGACTTGAATAATTCACCCCTTCACTTT; CDR3 protein: CASSSRDLNNSPLHF
clone size: NA; V gene: TRBV9; D gene: NA; J gene: TRBJ2-7; CDR3 DNA: TGTGCCAGCAGCGGAGGACACGGGGGTGGCTACGAGCAGTACTTC; CDR3 protein: CASSGGHGGGYEQYF
clone size: NA; V gene: TRBV7-9; D gene: TRBD2; J gene: TRBJ2-3; CDR3 DNA: TGTGCCAGCAGCTTTAGGACTAGCGGGAATACAGATACGCAGTATTTT; CDR3 protein: CASSFRTSGNTDTQYF
clone size: NA; V gene: TRBV12-3/TRBV12-4; D gene: NA; J gene: TRBJ1-5; CDR3 DNA: TGTGCCAGCAGTCAAGGACAGCCCCAGCATTTT; CDR3 protein: CASSQGQPQHF
clone size: NA; V gene: TRBV7-8; D gene: NA; J gene: TRBJ2-1; CDR3 DNA: TGTGCCAGCAGCTCTCACGACACCGCCTACAATGAGCAGTTCTTC; CDR3 protein: CASSSHDTAYNEQFF
clone size: NA; V gene: TRBV27; D gene: NA; J gene: TRBJ1-5; CDR3 DNA: TGTGCCAGCAGTTTATGGCAGGGAGAGGGTAGCAATCAGCCCCAGCATTTT; CDR3 protein: CASSLWQGEGSNQPQHF
clone size: once; V gene: TRBV20-1; D gene: NA; J gene: TRBJ2-1; CDR3 DNA: TGCAGTGCCGAACAAGAGAGCGCCTACAATGAGCAGTTCTTC; CDR3 protein: CSAEQESAYNEQFF
clone size: NA; V gene: TRBV24-1; D gene: NA; J gene: TRBJ2-7; CDR3 DNA: TGTGCCACCAGTGATTTGGGGGACAATGAGCAGTACTTC; CDR3 protein: CATSDLGDNEQYF
clone size: NA; V gene: TRBV4-1; D gene: NA; J gene: TRBJ1-1; CDR3 DNA: TGCGCCAGCAGCCAAGATAAGGTTGCTCTTGAAGCTTTCTTT; CDR3 protein: CASSQDKVALEAFF
clone size: many; V gene: TRBV12-3/TRBV12-4; D gene: NA; J gene: TRBJ2-7; CDR3 DNA: TGTGCCAGCAGTTTCGTAAGCTACGAGCAGTACTTC; CDR3 protein: CASSFVSYEQYF
clone size: few; V gene: TRBV7-9; D gene: NA; J gene: TRBJ2-1; CDR3 DNA: TGTGCCAGCAGCTCCGACGGGTATGAGCAGTTCTTC; CDR3 protein: CASSSDGYEQFF
clone size: NA; V gene: TRBV6-6; D gene: NA; J gene: TRBJ1-2; CDR3 DNA: TGTGCCAGCAGGAACAAGGGGGATGGCTACACCTTC; CDR3 protein: CASRNKGDGYTF
clone size: NA; V gene: TRBV12-3/TRBV12-4; D gene: NA; J gene: TRBJ1-1; CDR3 DNA: TGTGCCAGCAGCCACAAAGGAGGGAACACTGAAGCTTTCTTT; CDR3 protein: CASSHKGGNTEAFF
clone size: once; V gene: TRBV12-3/TRBV12-4; D gene: TRBD2; J gene: TRBJ2-1; CDR3 DNA: TGTGCCAGCAGTTTCTCTAGCGGAGAGACCCAGTTCTTC; CDR3 protein: CASSFSSGETQFF
clone size: NA; V gene: TRBV30; D gene: NA; J gene: TRBJ2-5; CDR3 DNA: TGTGCCTGGACCCACAGGGATGAGCAGTACTTC; CDR3 protein: CAWTHRDEQYF
clone size: NA; V gene: TRBV11-1; D gene: NA; J gene: TRBJ2-1; CDR3 DNA: TGTGCCAGCAGCCTCGTGGGGGCCATACAAGAGACCCAGTTCTTC; CDR3 protein: CASSLVGAIQETQFF
clone size: NA; V gene: TRBV11-3; D gene: NA; J gene: TRBJ1-5; CDR3 DNA: TGTGCCAGCAGCTCCCCCCGGGTCCGGGGATCCCAATCCAATCAGCCCCAGCATTTT; CDR3 protein: CASSSPRVRGSQSNQPQHF
clone size: NA; V gene: TRBV27; D gene: TRBD1; J gene: TRBJ1-1; CDR3 DNA: TGTGCCAGCAGTTTCTATCAGACAGGGTACACTGAAGCTTTCTTT; CDR3 protein: CASSFYQTGYTEAFF
clone size: few; V gene: TRBV5-1; D gene: NA; J gene: TRBJ2-3; CDR3 DNA: TGCGCCAGCGCGGAGAGGTCCCGCACAGATACGCAGTATTTT; CDR3 protein: CASAERSRTDTQYF
clone size: NA; V gene: TRBV28; D gene: TRBD1; J gene: TRBJ2-5; CDR3 DNA: TGTGCCAGCAGACTGACAGGGACAAAGACCCAGTACTTC; CDR3 protein: CASRLTGTKTQYF
clone size: NA; V gene: TRBV28; D gene: NA; J gene: TRBJ1-4; CDR3 DNA: TGTGCCAGCAGTCCTACCGGACAGCATAATGAAAAACTGTTTTTT; CDR3 protein: CASSPTGQHNEKLFF
clone size: once; V gene: TRBV12-3/TRBV12-4; D gene: TRBD2; J gene: TRBJ2-3; CDR3 DNA: TGTGCCAGCAGGAAGACTAGCTGGGAGTATTTT; CDR3 protein: CASRKTSWEYF
clone size: few; V gene: TRBV6-1; D gene: NA; J gene: TRBJ2-4; CDR3 DNA: TGTGCCAGCAGCACCAAAGGACTCGGGGCGGGTCCAAACATTCAGTACTTC; CDR3 protein: CASSTKGLGAGPNIQYF
clone size: few; V gene: TRBV28; D gene: NA; J gene: TRBJ1-2; CDR3 DNA: TGTGCCAGCGGACCCGCTGGGACCGGCTACACCTTC; CDR3 protein: CASGPAGTGYTF
clone size: NA; V gene: TRBV7-8; D gene: NA; J gene: TRBJ2-5; CDR3 DNA: TGTGCCAGCAGCACCTCTACAGGGATCCAAGAGACCCAGTACTTC; CDR3 protein: CASSTSTGIQETQYF
clone size: few; V gene: TRBV2; D gene: NA; J gene: TRBJ2-7; CDR3 DNA: TGTGCCAGCAGGGACTCACCTCAAGCCCTTTTTCGCTCCTACGAGCAGTACTTC; CDR3 protein: CASRDSPQALFRSYEQYF
clone size: NA; V gene: TRBV30; D gene: NA; J gene: TRBJ2-7; CDR3 DNA: TGTGCCTGGAAGGGTTACGGGGGGACAGCGGGATTTTACGAGCAGTACTTC; CDR3 protein: CAWKGYGGTAGFYEQYF